This T cell receptor (beta chain) emerged from a study of T cell responses to AZD1222 COVID-19 vaccine. About the research overall: Pooling was applied to second doses at about 4 or about 12 weeks.

The study, taken as a whole, reports: Among vaccine-associated CD4 TCRs, coverage spanned spike, with dominance at 160-218 and 743-854. It should be noted that donors were predominantly white British and more often female, and clonal diversity was possibly underestimated. The number of AZD1222 recipients seropositive at baseline was only six.

Germline CDR1 SGDLS, CDR2 YYNGEE. The germline V and J ends were trimmed by 3 bases and 1 base, with 14 bases remaining between them. CDR3 length: 16 amino acids. To note about this clone: Its specificity is not known.

Sequenced by immunoSEQ multiplex PCR; TCRdb stores in-frame clones only, minus some. The sample holds about 100,000 clones, around nine tenths seen once. V and J are TRBV9 and TRBJ1-3; D is undetermined. This specimen consisted of peripheral blood, obtained on day 0 of AZD1222 vaccination. This TCR was recovered from an adult in good health. CDR3 nucleotides: TGTGCCAGCAGCGCCGAAGGACGGCCTTCTGGAAACACCATATATTTT. Amino acid sequence: CASSAEGRPSGNTIYF.